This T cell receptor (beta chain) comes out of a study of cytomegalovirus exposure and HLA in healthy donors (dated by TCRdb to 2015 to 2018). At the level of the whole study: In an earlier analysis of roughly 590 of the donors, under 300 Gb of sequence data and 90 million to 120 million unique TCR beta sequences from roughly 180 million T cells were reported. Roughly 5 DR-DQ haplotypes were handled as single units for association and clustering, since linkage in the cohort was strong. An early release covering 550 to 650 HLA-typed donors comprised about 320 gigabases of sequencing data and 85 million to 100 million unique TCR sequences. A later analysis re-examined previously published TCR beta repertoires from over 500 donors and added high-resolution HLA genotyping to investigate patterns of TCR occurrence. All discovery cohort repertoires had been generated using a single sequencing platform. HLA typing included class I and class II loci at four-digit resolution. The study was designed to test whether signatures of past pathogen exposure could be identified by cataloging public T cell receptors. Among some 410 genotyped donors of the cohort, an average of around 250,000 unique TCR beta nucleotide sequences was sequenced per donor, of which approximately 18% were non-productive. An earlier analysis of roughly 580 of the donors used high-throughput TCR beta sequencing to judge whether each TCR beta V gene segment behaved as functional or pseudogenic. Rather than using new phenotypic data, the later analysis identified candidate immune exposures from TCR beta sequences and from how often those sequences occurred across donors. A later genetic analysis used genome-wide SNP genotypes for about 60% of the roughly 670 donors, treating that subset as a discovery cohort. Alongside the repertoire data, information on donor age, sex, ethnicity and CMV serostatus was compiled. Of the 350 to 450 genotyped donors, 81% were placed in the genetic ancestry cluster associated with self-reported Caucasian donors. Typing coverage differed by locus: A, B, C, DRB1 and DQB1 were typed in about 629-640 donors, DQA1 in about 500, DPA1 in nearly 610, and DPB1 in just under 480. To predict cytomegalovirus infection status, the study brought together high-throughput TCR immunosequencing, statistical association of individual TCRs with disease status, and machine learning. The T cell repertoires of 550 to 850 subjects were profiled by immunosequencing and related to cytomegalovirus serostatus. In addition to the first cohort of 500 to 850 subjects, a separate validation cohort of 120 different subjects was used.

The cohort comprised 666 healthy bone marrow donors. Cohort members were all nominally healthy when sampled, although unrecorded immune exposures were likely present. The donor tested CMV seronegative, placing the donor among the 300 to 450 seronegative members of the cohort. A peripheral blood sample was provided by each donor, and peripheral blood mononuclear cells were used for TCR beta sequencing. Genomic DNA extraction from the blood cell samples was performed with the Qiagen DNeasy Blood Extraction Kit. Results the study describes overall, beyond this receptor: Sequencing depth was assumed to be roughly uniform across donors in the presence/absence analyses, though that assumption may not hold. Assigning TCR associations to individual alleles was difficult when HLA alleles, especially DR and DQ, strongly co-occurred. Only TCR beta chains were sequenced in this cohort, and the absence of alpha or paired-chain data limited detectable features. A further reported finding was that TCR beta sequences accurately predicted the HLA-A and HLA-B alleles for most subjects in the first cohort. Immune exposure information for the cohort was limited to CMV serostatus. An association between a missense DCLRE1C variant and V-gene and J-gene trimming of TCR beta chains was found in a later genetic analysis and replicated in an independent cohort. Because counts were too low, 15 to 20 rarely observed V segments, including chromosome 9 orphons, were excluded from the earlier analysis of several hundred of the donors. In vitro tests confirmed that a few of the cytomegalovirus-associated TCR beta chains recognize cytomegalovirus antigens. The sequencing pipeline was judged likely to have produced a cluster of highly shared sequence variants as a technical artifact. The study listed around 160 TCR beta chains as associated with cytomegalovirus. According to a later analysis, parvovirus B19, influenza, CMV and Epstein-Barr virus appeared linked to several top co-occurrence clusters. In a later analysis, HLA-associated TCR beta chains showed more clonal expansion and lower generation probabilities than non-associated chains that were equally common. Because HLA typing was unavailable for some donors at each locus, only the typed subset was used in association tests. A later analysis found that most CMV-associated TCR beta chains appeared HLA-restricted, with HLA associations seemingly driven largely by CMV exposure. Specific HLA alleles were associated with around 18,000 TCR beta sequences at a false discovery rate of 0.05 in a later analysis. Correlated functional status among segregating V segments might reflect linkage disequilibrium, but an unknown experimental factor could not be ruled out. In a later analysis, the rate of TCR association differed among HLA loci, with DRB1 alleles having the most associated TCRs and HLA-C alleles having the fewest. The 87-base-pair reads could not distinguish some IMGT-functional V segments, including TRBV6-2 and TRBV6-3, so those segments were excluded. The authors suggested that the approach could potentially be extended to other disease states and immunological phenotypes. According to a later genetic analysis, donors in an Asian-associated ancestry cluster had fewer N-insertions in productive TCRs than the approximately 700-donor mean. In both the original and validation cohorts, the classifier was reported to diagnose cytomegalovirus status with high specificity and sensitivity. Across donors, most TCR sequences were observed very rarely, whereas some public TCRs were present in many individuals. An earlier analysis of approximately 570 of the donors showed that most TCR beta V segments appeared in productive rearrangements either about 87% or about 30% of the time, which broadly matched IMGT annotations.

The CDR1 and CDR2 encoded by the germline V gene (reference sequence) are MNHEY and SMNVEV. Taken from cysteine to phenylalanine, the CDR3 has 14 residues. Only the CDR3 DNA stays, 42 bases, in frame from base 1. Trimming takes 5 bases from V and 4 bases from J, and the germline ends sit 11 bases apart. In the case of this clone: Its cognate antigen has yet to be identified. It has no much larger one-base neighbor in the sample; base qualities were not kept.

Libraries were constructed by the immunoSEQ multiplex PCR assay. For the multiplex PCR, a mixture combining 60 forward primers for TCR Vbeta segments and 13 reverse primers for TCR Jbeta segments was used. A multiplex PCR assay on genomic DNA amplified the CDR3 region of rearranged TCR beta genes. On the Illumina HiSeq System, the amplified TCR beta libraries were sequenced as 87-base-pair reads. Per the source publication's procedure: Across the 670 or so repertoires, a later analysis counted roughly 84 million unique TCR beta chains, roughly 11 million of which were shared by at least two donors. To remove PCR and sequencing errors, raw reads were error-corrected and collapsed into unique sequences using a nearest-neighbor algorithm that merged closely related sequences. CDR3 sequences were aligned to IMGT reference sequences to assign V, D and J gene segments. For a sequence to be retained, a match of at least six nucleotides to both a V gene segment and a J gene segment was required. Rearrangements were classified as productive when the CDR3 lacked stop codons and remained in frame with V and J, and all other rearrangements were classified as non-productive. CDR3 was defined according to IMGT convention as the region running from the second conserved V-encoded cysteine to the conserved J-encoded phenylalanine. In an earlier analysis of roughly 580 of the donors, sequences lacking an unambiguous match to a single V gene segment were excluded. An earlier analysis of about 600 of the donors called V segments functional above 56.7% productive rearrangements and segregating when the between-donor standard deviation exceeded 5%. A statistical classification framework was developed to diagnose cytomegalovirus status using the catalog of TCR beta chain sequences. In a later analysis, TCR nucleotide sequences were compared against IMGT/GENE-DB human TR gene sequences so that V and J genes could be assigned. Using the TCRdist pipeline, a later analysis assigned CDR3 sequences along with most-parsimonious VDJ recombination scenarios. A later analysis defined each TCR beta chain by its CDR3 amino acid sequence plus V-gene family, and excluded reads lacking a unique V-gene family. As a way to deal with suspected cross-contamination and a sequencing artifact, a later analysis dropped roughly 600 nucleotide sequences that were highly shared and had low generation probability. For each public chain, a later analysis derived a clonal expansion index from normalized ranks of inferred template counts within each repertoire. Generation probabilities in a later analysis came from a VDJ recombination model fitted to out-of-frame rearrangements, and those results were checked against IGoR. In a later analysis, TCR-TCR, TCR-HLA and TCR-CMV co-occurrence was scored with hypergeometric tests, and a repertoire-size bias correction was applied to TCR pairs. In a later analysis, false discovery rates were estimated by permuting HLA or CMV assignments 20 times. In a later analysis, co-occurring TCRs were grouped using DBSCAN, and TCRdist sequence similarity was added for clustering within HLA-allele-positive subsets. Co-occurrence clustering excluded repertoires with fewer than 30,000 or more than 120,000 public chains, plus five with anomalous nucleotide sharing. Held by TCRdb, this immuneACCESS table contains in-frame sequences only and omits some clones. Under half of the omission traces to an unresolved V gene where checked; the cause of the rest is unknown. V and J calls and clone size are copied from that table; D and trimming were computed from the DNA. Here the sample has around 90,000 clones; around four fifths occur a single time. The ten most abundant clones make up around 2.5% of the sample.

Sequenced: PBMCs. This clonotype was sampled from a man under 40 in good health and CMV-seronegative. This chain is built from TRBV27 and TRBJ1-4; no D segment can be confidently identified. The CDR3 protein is CASSRSQINEKLFF. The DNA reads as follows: TGTGCCAGCAGTAGGAGCCAGATTAATGAAAAACTGTTTTTT.